This record looks at one T cell receptor (beta chain) sequence and its context. Antigen unknown. V was shortened by 8 bases and J by 6 bases, with 20 bases between the two germline ends. The CDR3 is 14 amino acids. TCRdb redid the calling of the 5' RACE reads with MiXCR, one entry per CDR3 protein. The data hold around 400,000 distinct CDR3 sequences, with about 24% observed a single time. The record originates from a study of T-cell memory formation after mild COVID-19. Study background: There were largely donor-specific TCR clusters. The study, taken as a whole, reports: Some responding clones appeared in pre-infection memory, suggesting cross-reactive memory joined. CD4/CD8 balance held among clones contracting day 15 to 85, and later expanders leaned CD4+. There was no confirmation that second-wave clones peaking on day 37 were SARS-CoV-2 specific.

The chain uses TRBV12-3 or TRBV12-4 and TRBJ2-7, with a tentative D call TRBD2 (6 bases). What was sequenced was PBMCs or a T cell subset sorted from them (not recorded which). This clonotype originated in an adult woman who had mild COVID-19 (a few samples of this study predate the infection). Cell type and time point are not known. CDR3 bases: TGTGCCAGCGGTCCGTTAACGGGAGCGGGCGAGCAGTACTTC. Translated, it gives CASGPLTGAGEQYF.